This TCR beta chain was documented in a study of CD8 T cells in Susac syndrome. The authors sequenced TCR beta from blood CD8+ and CD4+ T cells. RNA was extracted with the RNeasy kit, and a quantity of 0.5 to 1 ug was reverse transcribed using random hexamers. immunoSEQ multiplex PCR amplified TCR beta CDR3 across 54 Vbeta, 13 Jbeta. TCRdb re-called the immunoSEQ multiplex PCR reads through MiXCR, storing one row per CDR3 protein. This table holds roughly 400,000 distinct CDR3 sequences, around 83% found once. This clonotype was observed once. This is likely a read error, given that the CDR3 carries no conserved phenylalanine or tryptophan at its end. CDR1 is SGHRS, CDR2 YFSETQ, per germline. The CDR3 consists of 15 residues. Trimming took off 3 bases at V and 1 base at J, with 14 bases between the two ends.

The sequenced material came from CD8+ T cells from PBMCs. The clonotype comes from a human donor with multiple sclerosis. The chain joins TRBV5-1 to TRBJ2-7; maybe TRBD1 (6 bases). This CDR3 reads CASSYGTRGSYEQYL. DNA for the CDR3: TGCGCCAGCAGCTATGGGACAAGGGGGTCCTACGAGCAGTACCTC.